This T cell receptor (beta chain) derives from a study of blood T cell repertoires in COVID-19. The CDR3 contains 13 residues. CDR1 is SEHNR and CDR2 is FQNEAQ in the germline V gene (reference sequence). Trimming pared 5 bases from V and 5 bases from J, leaving 10 bases between. Assay used: immunoSEQ multiplex PCR; TCRdb lists only in-frame clones, some missing. The table records fewer than 350,000 clones, 70% to 90% of them present only once. Sequencing used peripheral blood. This sequence originates from a young man with active or convalescent COVID-19. The chain combines TRBV7-9 with TRBJ2-1; D unclear. CDR3 loop: CASSLPVNNEQFF. CDR3 in DNA: TGTGCCAGCAGCCTGCCGGTCAACAATGAGCAGTTCTTC.